This T cell receptor (beta chain) is drawn from a study of shared clonotypes between healthy human individuals. It was CD45RO-negative cells, positively selected for CCR7, that made up naive CD8 cells, with terminally differentiated effector memory CD45RA+ cells excluded. Study-wide results and caveats: Relative to clonotypes present in all four donors, those not shared had lower generation probabilities.

Germline CDR1 is GTSNPN and CDR2 is SVGIG (reference sequence). J lost 6 bases, V lost 2 bases, and 13 bases had no gene match. The CDR3 contains 15 residues. About this clone itself: As yet, its antigen is unknown.

Clones were sequenced by immunoSEQ multiplex PCR, and TCRdb holds only the in-frame ones, with some missing. In the table there are nearly 2 million clones, about 94% of which are singletons. Sequencing input: naive CD8+ T cells sorted from blood. The V gene is TRBV30, the J gene TRBJ2-7; 7 positions match TRBD1. The receptor comes from a young man in good health. The CDR3 here is CAWSPPVWTGPEQYF. In DNA form, the CDR3 reads TGTGCCTGGAGTCCGCCCGTCTGGACAGGCCCCGAGCAGTACTTC.